This T cell receptor (beta chain) was identified during a study of early T cells in non-severe SARS-CoV-2 infection. On the study more broadly: With bulk RNA from unsorted whole blood as input, sequencing yielded unpaired chains.

This clonotype was observed a handful of times. The V gene end was trimmed by 10 bases and the J gene end by 2 bases; junction bases not matched to a gene: 5. This CDR3 region has 13 residues. The germline CDR1 and CDR2 sequences are MNHEY and SVGEGT. cDNA molecules, individually, were tagged with unique molecular identifiers. TCRdb ran MiXCR on the 5' RACE reads and lists one entry per CDR3 protein. In the table there are some 57,000 distinct CDR3 sequences, under 8.5% of which are singletons. The genes are TRBV6-2 or TRBV6-3 and TRBJ1-5; 7 bases align to TRBD1. Sequencing input: whole blood. This sequence originates from an adult who was a healthcare worker with PCR-confirmed SARS-CoV-2 infection or an uninfected control (not recorded which). CDR3 nucleotides: TGTGCCACTGACGACAGGGGCAATCAGCCCCAGCATTTT. The encoded protein is CATDDRGNQPQHF.